One TCR beta chain is described in this entry. What antigen it recognizes has not been identified. No quality values exist for individual bases; no much larger clone is one base distant. The germline V gene supplies CDR1 MGHRA and CDR2 YSYEKL. Germline trimming amounts to 1 base on V and 3 bases on J, with 6 as the count of junction bases outside the gene matches. The CDR3 sequence holds 16 residues, the cysteine and phenylalanine included. The entry retains the CDR3 DNA only, 48 bases that are in frame from base 1. The sample comes from a study of T cell responses to AZD1222 COVID-19 vaccine (dated by TCRdb to the early 2020s). In the study overall: AZD1222 recipients given second doses at about 4 weeks or at about 12 weeks were pooled, since spike-specific TCR depth and breadth were not found to differ between the two schedules. A total of about 230 trial participants underwent TCR sequencing, of whom about 210 received two doses of AZD1222 and 26 received two doses of the MenACWY control vaccine. Trial participants were enrolled by age into subgroups of 18-55, 56-69 and 70-plus years, and around 150, 29 and 61 TCR-sequenced participants, respectively, were included in these subgroups.

Overall study outcomes, separate from this receptor: No day 14 peak-response samples were available, so repertoires were characterized only after the peak T cell response. Participants were mostly white British and included more females than males, and it was suggested by the authors that clonal diversity may have been underestimated. Epitopes outside the regions mutated in the B.1.351 and B.1.1.7 variants were reportedly recognized by nearly half of the unique spike-specific TCRs. The 56-69-year group was small, and its depth increase did not reach significance, likely because of low power. Conclusions about previously exposed vaccinees were limited because only six or seven AZD1222 recipients were SARS-CoV-2 seropositive at baseline. Spike-specific TCR breadth and depth rose significantly after two AZD1222 doses compared with day 0 and with MenACWY recipients. CD4 TCRs associated with the vaccine covered the entire spike protein, and the dominant responses were in regions 160-218 and 743-854.

Explained via the paper, the time point label denotes: baseline before first vaccination. Vaccinee samples were obtained from the UK trials COV001 and COV002, which included a single-blind randomized controlled phase 2/3 trial of AZD1222 (ChAdOx1 nCoV-19) in healthy adults. Trial participant PBMC samples were collected at day 0 and day 28 after the second dose for TCRbeta chain sequencing. The CDR3 regions of human TCRbeta chains were subjected to immunosequencing. The source study handled its data this way. Repertoire TCRs were checked for matches against a reference library of SARS-CoV-2-specific TCRs that had been generated using the MIRA antigen-specificity platform. Breadth was defined as the fraction of unique TCRs that were SARS-CoV-2-associated. Depth was defined as the fraction of total T cells that were SARS-CoV-2-associated. Using the MIRA data, each spike-specific TCR was mapped to the spike region that the TCR reacts to and placed in a CD4 or CD8 class. Log10-transformed breadth and depth values were compared by one-way ANOVA with Sidak's multiple comparisons tests. Sourced from immuneACCESS, this table was stored by TCRdb with only in-frame sequences that have V and J called. A share of the clones is absent; for the studies checked, an unresolved V gene accounts for under half, and the remainder has no known explanation. That table furnishes V, J and clone size, whereas the DNA furnished D and trimming. In all, the sample holds some 130,000 clones, and 85% to 90% of those were seen once. The ten largest clones add up to 20% to 25% of the sample.

The clonotype was recovered from an adult in good health. Recombination linked TRBV4-1 to TRBJ1-1, with 9 bases matching TRBD1. Sequencing used peripheral blood, obtained on day 0 of AZD1222 vaccination. The CDR3 corresponds to CASSQVTGGPYTEAFF. At the DNA level, the sequence is TGCGCCAGCAGCCAAGTTACAGGGGGCCCGTACACTGAAGCTTTCTTT.